This T cell receptor (beta chain) is from a study of beta chain features in type 1 diabetes. General study findings and limits: High TCR expression in some cells could lead to their over-representation in cDNA sequencing. Type 1 diabetes patients had TCRB CDR3s that were shorter (moderately but significantly so) in all four CD4+ subsets. At VDJ recombination sites, type 1 diabetes patients had fewer insertions and more deleted nucleotides.

This clone has only a few counts. As yet, its antigen is unknown. Sequencing targeted expressed TCRB transcripts, as all isolated RNA had been reverse transcribed. Libraries were prepared by immunoSEQ multiplex PCR; TCRdb keeps only in-frame clonotypes and omits some of them. The sample records hundreds of thousands of clones, 15% to 19% being singletons. Germline V gene sequence: CDR1 MGHDK, CDR2 SYGVNS. V gave up 0 bases and J gave up 5 bases, with 11 bases separating them. This CDR3 contains 15 residues. This clonotype was obtained from a young man in good health. Sequenced input: naive CD4+ T cells from blood. This sequence joins TRBV25-1 and TRBJ2-1; D unresolved. The CDR3 loop reads CASSEYHGSNNEQFF. CDR3 in DNA: TGTGCCAGCAGTGAATATCACGGGTCTAACAATGAGCAGTTCTTC. Variable domain in full (rest from reference TRBV25-1 and TRBJ2-1): EADIYQTPRYLVIGTGKKITLECSQTMGHDKMYWYQQDPGMELHLIHYSYGVNSTEKGDLSSESTVSRIRTEHFPLTLESARPSHTSQYLCASSEYHGSNNEQFFGPGTRLTVL.